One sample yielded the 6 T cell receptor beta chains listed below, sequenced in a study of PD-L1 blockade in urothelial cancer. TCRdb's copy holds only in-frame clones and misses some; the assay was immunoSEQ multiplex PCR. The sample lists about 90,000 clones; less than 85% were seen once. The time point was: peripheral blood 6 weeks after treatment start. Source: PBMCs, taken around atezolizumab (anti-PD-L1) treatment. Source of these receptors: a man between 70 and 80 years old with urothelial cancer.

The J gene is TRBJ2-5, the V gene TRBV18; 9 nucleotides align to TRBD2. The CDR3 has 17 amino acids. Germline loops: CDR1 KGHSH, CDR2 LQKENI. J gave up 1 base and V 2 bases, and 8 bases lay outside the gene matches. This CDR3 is CASSPRASGEGQETQYF. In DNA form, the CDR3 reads TGTGCCAGCTCACCAAGGGCTAGCGGGGAGGGCCAAGAGACCCAGTACTTC. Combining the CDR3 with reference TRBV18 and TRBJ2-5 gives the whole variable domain NAGVMQNPRHLVRRRGQEARLRCSPMKGHSHVYWYRQLPEEGLKFMVYLQKENIIDESGMPKERFSAEFPKEGPSILRIQQVVRGDSAAYFCASSPRASGEGQETQYFGPGTRLLVL.

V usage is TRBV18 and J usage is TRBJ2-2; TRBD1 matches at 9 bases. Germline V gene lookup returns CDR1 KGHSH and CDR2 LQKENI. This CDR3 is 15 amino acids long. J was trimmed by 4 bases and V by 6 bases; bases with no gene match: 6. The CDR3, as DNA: TGTGCCAGCTCTCGGGACAGGGAGATCACCGGGGAGCTGTTTTTT. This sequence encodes CASSRDREITGELFF.

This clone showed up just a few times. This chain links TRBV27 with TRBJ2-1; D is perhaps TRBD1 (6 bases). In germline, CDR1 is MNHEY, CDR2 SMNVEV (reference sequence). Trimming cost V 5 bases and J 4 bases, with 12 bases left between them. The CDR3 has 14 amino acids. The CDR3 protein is CASSRSGQYNEQFF. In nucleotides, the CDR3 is TGTGCCAGCAGTCGTTCGGGACAATACAATGAGCAGTTCTTC.

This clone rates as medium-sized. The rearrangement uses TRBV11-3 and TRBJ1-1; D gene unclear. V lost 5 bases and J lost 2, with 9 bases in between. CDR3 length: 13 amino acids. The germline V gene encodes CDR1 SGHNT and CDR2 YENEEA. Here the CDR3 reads CASSPHVNTEAFF. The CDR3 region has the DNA TGTGCCAGCAGCCCACACGTAAACACTGAAGCTTTCTTT.

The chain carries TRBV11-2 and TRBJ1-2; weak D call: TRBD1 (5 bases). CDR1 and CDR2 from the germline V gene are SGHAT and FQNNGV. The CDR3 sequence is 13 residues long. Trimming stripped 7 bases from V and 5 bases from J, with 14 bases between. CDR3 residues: CASNPGGEYGYTF. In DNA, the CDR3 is TGTGCCAGCAACCCGGGGGGGGAATATGGCTACACCTTC. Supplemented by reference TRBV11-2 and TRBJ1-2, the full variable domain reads EAGVAQSPRYKIIEKRQSVAFWCNPISGHATLYWYQQILGQGPKLLIQFQNNGVVDDSQLPKDRFSAERLKGVDSTLKIQPAKLEDSAVYLCASNPGGEYGYTFGSGTRLTVV.

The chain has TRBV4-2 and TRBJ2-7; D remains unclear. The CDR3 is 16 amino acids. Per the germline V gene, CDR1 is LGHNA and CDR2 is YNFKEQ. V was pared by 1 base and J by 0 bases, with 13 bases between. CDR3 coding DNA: TGTGCCAGCAGCCAAGCTACAGAAGACGGCTCCTACGAGCAGTACTTC. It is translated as CASSQATEDGSYEQYF.